The 23 T cell receptor beta chains below were found in one sample sequenced in a study of blood T cell repertoires in COVID-19. Only in-frame clones appear in the TCRdb table, and some are missing; sequencing was by immunoSEQ multiplex PCR. The table records around 170,000 clones, approximately 74% of them present only once. The material sequenced was peripheral blood. The receptors were gathered from an elderly woman with acute or convalescent COVID-19.

V and J are TRBV7-9 and TRBJ1-6, with TRBD1 matching over 8 bases. The CDR3 is 16 residues long. The ends lost 5 bases at V and 5 bases at J; junction bases unmatched: 8. The germline V gene encodes CDR1 SEHNR and CDR2 FQNEAQ (reference sequence). The CDR3 bases are TGTGCCAGCAGCCCACAGGGGGTAGGAAATAATTCACCCCTCCACTTT. Protein sequence: CASSPQGVGNNSPLHF.

About this clone: This sample includes further DNA sequences coding for the same CDR3. The genes are TRBV27 and TRBJ1-4; unclear D gene. Per germline, CDR1 MNHEY and CDR2 SMNVEV (reference sequence). Trimming cost V 7 bases and J 0 bases, with 12 bases left between them. The CDR3 loop spans 15 amino acids. CDR3 region: CASTSSGATNEKLFF. The CDR3 DNA is TGTGCCAGCACATCAAGCGGGGCAACTAATGAAAAACTGTTTTTT.

This clone came up once. The rearrangement links TRBV19 to TRBJ2-5; 10 bases line up with TRBD2. V trimming: 0 bases; J trimming: 2 bases; junction bases outside the gene matches: 3. This CDR3 comprises 16 residues. The germline V gene encodes CDR1 LNHDA and CDR2 SQIVND (reference sequence). The CDR3 sequence: CASSIDPAGGQETQYF. DNA for the CDR3: TGTGCCAGTAGTATAGATCCAGCGGGAGGGCAAGAGACCCAGTACTTC.

In nucleotides, the CDR3 is TGTGCCAGCAGCGCCGGGACTAGCGAGGCGAATGAGCAGTTCTTC. Its translation is CASSAGTSEANEQFF. The J gene is TRBJ2-1, the V gene TRBV4-2; 10 nucleotides line up with TRBD2. The CDR3 runs 15 residues. The V gene's germline CDR1 is LGHNA and CDR2 YNFKEQ. V lost 5 bases and J lost 7; bases outside the gene matches: 8.

The chain carries TRBV9 and TRBJ1-1; TRBD1 is a possible D gene (6 bases). Germline V lookup: CDR1 SGDLS, CDR2 YYNGEE. The V gene lost 3 bases and the J gene lost 3 bases, with 12 bases spanning the gap. The CDR3 has 14 residues. The CDR3 protein is CASSDRARDTEAFF. CDR3 coding DNA: TGTGCCAGCAGCGACAGGGCTAGGGACACTGAAGCTTTCTTT.

The CDR3: CASSQSAGGYEQYF. Here the CDR3 DNA reads TGTGCCAGCAGCCAATCAGCGGGAGGATACGAGCAGTACTTC. The chain couples TRBV11-2 to TRBJ2-7; 9 bases are shared with TRBD2. Germline CDR1 is SGHAT and CDR2 is FQNNGV. J gave up 4 bases and V 5 bases, and 6 bases lay outside the gene matches. This CDR3 region has 14 residues.

This clone was counted a few times. The chain recombines TRBV9 with TRBJ1-1, with TRBD1 matching 9 bases. The V gene's germline CDR1 is SGDLS and CDR2 YYNGEE. V gave up 5 bases and J gave up 1 base; unmatched junction bases: 0. CDR3 size: 13 residues. The CDR3 spells CASRDRGNTEAFF. Here the CDR3 DNA reads TGTGCCAGCAGGGACAGGGGGAACACTGAAGCTTTCTTT.

The chain uses TRBV4-2 and TRBJ1-1; D unclear. The ends were cut back, 7 bases at V and 5 bases at J, with 20 bases in the middle. This CDR3 spans 15 amino acids. CDR1 and CDR2 from the germline V gene are LGHNA and YNFKEQ. CDR3 amino acids: CASTSIWEAATEAFF. The CDR3 DNA follows: TGTGCCAGCACCTCCATTTGGGAGGCCGCTACTGAAGCTTTCTTT.

The chain is built from TRBV5-1 and TRBJ2-1; 7 bases match TRBD2. Germline values: CDR1 SGHRS, CDR2 YFSETQ. V shed 3 bases, J shed 3 bases, and the junction held 12 bases outside the gene matches. The CDR3 has 17 amino acids. CDR3 residues: CASSSSRASGYYNEQFF. CDR3 DNA sequence: TGCGCCAGCAGCTCCTCAAGGGCTAGCGGCTACTACAATGAGCAGTTCTTC.

The CDR3 nucleotides read TGTGCCAGCAGCACCCCCAAGGGGAACGTCTACGAGCAGTACTTC. Translated, it gives CASSTPKGNVYEQYF. V is TRBV5-4 and J is TRBJ2-7; D might be TRBD1 (5 bases). The ends were cut back, 4 bases at V and 3 bases at J, with 17 bases in the middle. Germline CDR1 SGHNT, CDR2 YYREEE (reference sequence). The CDR3 contains 15 residues.

The CDR3 DNA sequence: TGTGCCGCCGCGGCTGGGGGGGCGAACACTGAAGCTTTCTTT. Residues: CAAAAGGANTEAFF. The chain is built from TRBV10-3 and TRBJ1-1, with D tentatively TRBD1 (6 bases). In germline, CDR1 is ENHRY, CDR2 SYGVKD. The CDR3 spans 14 residues. Trimming took 11 bases from V and 1 from J, leaving 17 bases between them.

The J gene is TRBJ2-7, the V gene TRBV12-3 or TRBV12-4; TRBD2 is a possible D gene (6 bases). The CDR3 has 12 amino acids. V lost 5 bases and J 7 bases, leaving 12 bases between the germline ends. CDR3: CASSPSAGEQYF. CDR3 in DNA: TGTGCCAGCAGTCCGTCGGCGGGGGAGCAGTACTTC.

The chain recombines TRBV9 with TRBJ2-4; 7 bases agree with TRBD1. The germline V gene encodes CDR1 SGDLS and CDR2 YYNGEE. The CDR3 covers 14 residues. The V gene end was trimmed by 1 base and the J gene end by 7 bases; junction bases not matched to a gene: 5. The CDR3 nucleotides are TGTGCCAGCAGCGTATTGTCGACAGGGAACATTCAGTACTTC. It encodes CASSVLSTGNIQYF.

This clone turned up a few times. This chain connects TRBV10-1 to TRBJ2-1, with a weak D call TRBD1 (6 bases). The CDR3 length is 12 residues. Trimming took 8 bases from V and 10 from J, leaving 15 bases between them. Germline CDR1 WNHNN, CDR2 SYGVQD (reference sequence). In DNA form, the CDR3 reads TGCGCCAGCTCGGGTCGAGGGGGAGAGCAGTTCTTC. Translating gives CASSGRGGEQFF.

A few counts support this clone. The rearrangement links TRBV18 to TRBJ1-3, with D possibly being TRBD1 (6 bases). The V end lost 3 bases, the J end lost 0 bases, and 15 bases lay between the germline ends. Germline V lookup: CDR1 KGHSH, CDR2 LQKENI. This CDR3 region has 17 residues. The CDR3 DNA follows: TGTGCCAGCTCACCGAACAGGGCCGCATTCTCTGGAAACACCATATATTTT. It specifies CASSPNRAAFSGNTIYF.

This chain uses TRBV2 with TRBJ1-5; 8 bases are shared with TRBD1. Germline values: CDR1 SNHLY, CDR2 FYNNEI. The V and J ends lost 6 bases and 2 bases, in that order; junction bases with no gene match: 6. The CDR3 sequence is 15 residues long. The CDR3 DNA reads as TGTGCCAGCAGCGCAGACAGGGGAGGCAATCAGCCCCAGCATTTT. As protein: CASSADRGGNQPQHF.

Written as DNA, the CDR3 is TGTGCCTGGAGACCCCGCCGGAGCACAGATACGCAGTATTTT. It is translated as CAWRPRRSTDTQYF. The V and J genes are TRBV30 and TRBJ2-3; D call uncertain. With 3 bases removed from V and 0 bases from J, the gap between germline ends came to 10 bases. This CDR3 has 14 residues. Germline V lookup: CDR1 GTSNPN, CDR2 SVGIG (reference sequence).

The chain carries TRBV18 and TRBJ1-2; TRBD1 might be the D (5 bases). The CDR3 consists of 13 residues. Germline V gene sequence: CDR1 KGHSH, CDR2 LQKENI. Trimming cost V 3 bases and J 5 bases, with 10 bases left between them. The CDR3 loop reads CASSPGAEYGYTF. In DNA, the CDR3 is TGTGCCAGCTCACCTGGGGCGGAATATGGCTACACCTTC.

This clone was recorded only once. V usage is TRBV27 and J usage is TRBJ2-3, with D unresolved. Trimming took off 8 bases at V and 6 bases at J, with 21 bases between the two ends. The CDR3 extends over 15 amino acids. Germline V CDR1 and CDR2: MNHEY, SMNVEV (reference sequence). The DNA of the CDR3 is TGTGCCAGCGGATCCCCCCTCAGACAACAGGATACGCAGTATTTT. This encodes CASGSPLRQQDTQYF.

The CDR3 DNA reads as TGTGCCTGGGGGACTAGCGGGAGATGGGAGCAGTTCTTC. Its protein is CAWGTSGRWEQFF. V is TRBV30 and J is TRBJ2-1; 14 nucleotides match TRBD2. CDR3 size: 13 residues. The ends lost 5 bases at V and 10 bases at J; junction bases unmatched: 4. Germline-derived CDR1 and CDR2 are GTSNPN and SVGIG (reference sequence).

This clone was found many times. The rearrangement joins TRBV10-3 to TRBJ2-2; TRBD1 is a possible D gene (5 bases). There are 14 residues in the CDR3. V lost 6 bases and J 0 bases, leaving 8 bases between the germline ends. The germline gives CDR1 ENHRY, CDR2 SYGVKD. The CDR3 protein is CAIRQTANTGELFF. The CDR3 bases are TGTGCCATCAGACAGACAGCGAACACCGGGGAGCTGTTTTTT.

On this clone: Other DNA sequences in this specimen translate into the identical CDR3. The chain joins TRBV28 to TRBJ2-7; 7 nucleotides align to TRBD1. CDR3 length: 13 residues. J was trimmed by 4 bases and V by 6 bases; bases with no gene match: 6. Germline loops: CDR1 MDHEN, CDR2 SYDVKM. Written as DNA, the CDR3 is TGTGCCAGCAGGCCGGGACAGACTTACGAGCAGTACTTC. Translated: CASRPGQTYEQYF.

This chain joins TRBV10-1 and TRBJ2-2; 11 bases match TRBD2. J lost 4 bases, V lost 2 bases, and 0 bases had no gene match. This CDR3 is 15 amino acids long. CDR1 is WNHNN and CDR2 is SYGVQD in the germline V gene (reference sequence). In DNA form, the CDR3 reads TGCGCCAGCAGTGAGCTAGCGGGAGGCACCGGGGAGCTGTTTTTT. Translation: CASSELAGGTGELFF.